Shown below are 21 T cell receptor beta chains from a single sample sequenced in a study of blood T cell repertoires in COVID-19. Clones were sequenced by immunoSEQ multiplex PCR, and TCRdb holds only the in-frame ones, with some missing. The repertoire holds some 200,000 clones, with approximately 87% as singletons. The sample comprised peripheral blood. These receptors were taken from a young man with active or convalescent COVID-19.

V gene TRBV25-1 combines with J gene TRBJ2-1, with TRBD2 matching over 15 bases. Germline CDR1 MGHDK, CDR2 SYGVNS. CDR3 length: 18 amino acids. J was trimmed by 9 bases and V by 5 bases; bases with no gene match: 14. The CDR3, as DNA: TGTGCCAGCAGTCTATCCGGGACTAGCGGGGGGCCCCACGGTGAGCAGTTCTTC. As protein: CASSLSGTSGGPHGEQFF. Based on the CDR3 plus reference TRBV25-1 and TRBJ2-1, the full variable domain is EADIYQTPRYLVIGTGKKITLECSQTMGHDKMYWYQQDPGMELHLIHYSYGVNSTEKGDLSSESTVSRIRTEHFPLTLESARPSHTSQYLCASSLSGTSGGPHGEQFFGPGTRLTVL.

V and J are TRBV7-9 and TRBJ1-1; TRBD1 aligns across 7 bases. Germline-derived CDR1 and CDR2 are SEHNR and FQNEAQ (reference sequence). This CDR3 is built from 11 residues. After removal of 5 bases from V and 11 bases from J, the junction contained 5 bases not matched to a gene. In nucleotides, the CDR3 is TGTGCCAGCAGCCCCGGGACAGACGCTTTCTTT. Residues: CASSPGTDAFF.

The chain employs TRBV5-1 and TRBJ1-4; tentative D call: TRBD1 (5 bases). This CDR3 is built from 14 residues. Trimming left V 0 bases short and J 6 bases short, with 9 bases between. Germline assignment: CDR1 SGHRS and CDR2 YFSETQ. CDR3 in amino acids: CASSLVGVDEKLFF. The CDR3 bases are TGCGCCAGCAGCTTGGTAGGGGTCGATGAAAAACTGTTTTTT.

The J gene is TRBJ1-1, the V gene TRBV27, with D possibly TRBD1 on 6 matching bases. This CDR3 is built from 17 residues. In germline, CDR1 is MNHEY, CDR2 SMNVEV (reference sequence). Trimming removed 5 bases at V and 2 bases at J, with 21 bases between. CDR3 DNA sequence: TGTGCCAGCAGTCCCCTCTCGTCACAGGGCATTAACACTGAAGCTTTCTTT. Amino acid sequence: CASSPLSSQGINTEAFF.

The rearrangement uses TRBV7-9 and TRBJ1-3, with 7 bases fitting TRBD1. The CDR3 runs to 18 residues. The V and J ends lost 6 bases and 0 bases, in that order; junction bases with no gene match: 14. Germline CDR1 SEHNR, CDR2 FQNEAQ (reference sequence). The DNA of the CDR3 is TGTGCCAGCAGTTTTACAGGGGCCGGCGCACCCTCTGGAAACACCATATATTTT. This gives the protein CASSFTGAGAPSGNTIYF.

The chain recombines TRBV27 with TRBJ1-6; D might be TRBD1 (5 bases). The CDR3 extends over 14 amino acids. The V and J ends lost 9 bases and 9 bases respectively, with 18 bases between them. Germline loops: CDR1 MNHEY, CDR2 SMNVEV (reference sequence). The CDR3 reads CASGTQGSVSPLHF. The DNA for the CDR3 is TGTGCCAGTGGCACTCAGGGTTCAGTTTCACCCCTCCACTTT.

The chain has TRBV9 and TRBJ1-5; unclear D gene. Trimming took 0 bases from V and 4 from J, leaving 8 bases between them. CDR1 is SGDLS, CDR2 YYNGEE, per germline. This CDR3 has 14 residues. The DNA for the CDR3 is TGTGCCAGCAGCGTAGGGGCAGGAAATCAGCCCCAGCATTTT. Translating gives CASSVGAGNQPQHF.

The chain combines TRBV2 with TRBJ2-7, with D tentatively TRBD1 (5 bases). Germline lookup yields CDR1 SNHLY and CDR2 FYNNEI. Between the trimmed V and J ends, which lost 7 bases and 6 bases, there was a span of 19 bases. The CDR3 runs to 14 residues. The CDR3 reads CASNPVAGISEQYF. In DNA, the CDR3 is TGTGCCAGCAACCCCGTGGCAGGGATATCCGAGCAGTACTTC.

This clone came up a few times. The V call is TRBV7-9, the J call TRBJ1-1; weak D call: TRBD1 (6 bases). V gave up 6 bases and J gave up 1 base, with 9 bases separating them. Per the germline V gene, CDR1 is SEHNR and CDR2 is FQNEAQ (reference sequence). The CDR3 contains 13 residues. Written as DNA, the CDR3 is TGTGCCAGCAGTCAACAGGGGAACACTGAAGCTTTCTTT. Protein: CASSQQGNTEAFF.

Of note for this clone: Likely a read error: the CDR3 ends without its conserved phenylalanine or tryptophan. The DNA is left out, because the CDR3 cannot be placed on it with certainty; the CDR3 is given as TCRdb lists it. The chain employs TRBV21-1 and TRBJ1-2; TRBD1, the table's D call, lacks a check against the DNA. TRBV21-1 is a known pseudogene. The CDR3 spans 9 residues, counting both ends. This CDR3 is CASSKETGN.

This chain uses TRBV10-3 with TRBJ1-2; 9 bases align to TRBD1. The CDR3 runs 15 residues. Germline V gives CDR1 ENHRY, CDR2 SYGVKD. The V segment lost 3 bases and the J segment 8 bases; nucleotides outside the gene matches: 10. Here the CDR3 DNA reads TGTGCCATCAGTGACCGGGACAGGGTGATTGGAGGCTACACCTTC. Protein: CAISDRDRVIGGYTF.

The rearrangement joins TRBV7-9 to TRBJ2-5; D unresolved. Trimming cost V 5 bases and J 5 bases, with 18 bases left between them. The germline CDR1 and CDR2 sequences are SEHNR and FQNEAQ (reference sequence). The length of the CDR3 is 15 residues. CDR3 sequence reads: CASSVTGFEEETQYF. The CDR3, as DNA: TGTGCCAGCAGCGTCACCGGATTTGAGGAGGAGACCCAGTACTTC.

This CDR3 is CASSYSTRTSGYEQFF. CDR3 sequence (DNA): TGTGCCAGCAGTTACTCGACCCGGACTAGCGGTTATGAGCAGTTCTTC. This chain links TRBV6-2 or TRBV6-3 with TRBJ2-1, with TRBD2 identical over 10 bases. With 0 bases clipped from V and 8 bases from J, the junction kept 7 bases outside the gene matches. The CDR3 has 16 amino acids. Germline CDR1 is MNHEY and CDR2 is SVGEGT.

The rearrangement joins TRBV15 to TRBJ1-1, with no clear D. Germline values: CDR1 LNHNV, CDR2 YYDKDF (reference sequence). V lost 0 bases to trimming and J lost 0 bases, with 8 bases between them. The CDR3 has 15 residues. The CDR3 loop reads CATSRDPRLNTEAFF. In nucleotides, the CDR3 is TGTGCCACCAGCAGAGATCCTCGGTTGAACACTGAAGCTTTCTTT.

The V and J genes are TRBV19 and TRBJ1-1; D is unclear. V was cut by 0 bases and J by 6 bases, with 14 bases left in between. From germline, CDR1 is LNHDA and CDR2 SQIVND (reference sequence). This CDR3 region has 15 residues. CDR3 protein: CASSIEEEAQAEAFF. In nucleotides, the CDR3 is TGTGCCAGTAGTATAGAGGAGGAGGCTCAGGCTGAAGCTTTCTTT.

The V and J genes are TRBV5-5 and TRBJ1-1, with TRBD1 identical over 7 bases. Germline V gives CDR1 SGHKS, CDR2 YYEKEE (reference sequence). This CDR3 comprises 14 residues. The trim removed 6 bases at V and 5 bases at J, leaving 10 bases unmatched. CDR3 region: CASITTGTWTEAFF. The CDR3 coding sequence is TGTGCCAGCATCACGACAGGGACGTGGACTGAAGCTTTCTTT.

The sample holds one count of this clone. The CDR3: CASSRWAGVPTEAFF. The CDR3 DNA follows: TGTGCCAGCAGCCGTTGGGCGGGCGTACCCACTGAAGCTTTCTTT. The chain has TRBV7-9 and TRBJ1-1; D ambiguous. The CDR3 spans 15 residues. V dropped 5 bases and J dropped 4 bases, with 17 bases sitting between them. Looked up from germline, CDR1 is SEHNR and CDR2 is FQNEAQ (reference sequence).

The chain combines TRBV27 with TRBJ2-7; possibly TRBD1 for D (5 bases). Trimming pared 0 bases from V and 6 bases from J, leaving 21 bases between. The CDR3 loop spans 17 amino acids. From germline, CDR1 is MNHEY and CDR2 SMNVEV (reference sequence). CDR3 sequence: CASSLSGSRLRGGEQYF. The CDR3 DNA sequence: TGTGCCAGCAGTTTATCTGGTTCGAGACTTAGGGGCGGCGAGCAGTACTTC.

This clone was observed a single time. V gene TRBV5-1 combines with J gene TRBJ2-7, with TRBD2 matching over 9 bases. The length of the CDR3 is 15 residues. Germline V gives CDR1 SGHRS, CDR2 YFSETQ. J lost 5 bases, V lost 4 bases, and 10 bases had no gene match. The CDR3 sequence is CASSRLAGTPHEQYF. The CDR3 DNA is TGCGCCAGCAGCCGTCTAGCGGGGACCCCCCACGAGCAGTACTTC.

The chain is built from TRBV11-2 and TRBJ2-7; D is perhaps TRBD2 (7 bases). V was clipped by 2 bases and J by 0 bases, with 20 bases between them. The CDR3 contains 18 residues. The germline CDR1 and CDR2 sequences are SGHAT and FQNNGV. The chain's CDR3 is CASSLSVAGDTSSYEQYV. The CDR3 DNA follows: TGTGCCAGCAGCTTATCGGTCGCGGGGGACACTTCCTCCTACGAGCAGTACGTC.

The chain has TRBV29-1 and TRBJ1-1; 8 nucleotides agree with TRBD1. CDR1 is SQVTM and CDR2 is ANQGSEA in the germline V gene. V shed 7 bases and J 3 bases; nucleotides not matched to a gene: 7. This CDR3 contains 13 residues. The CDR3 loop reads CSGKTGVYTEAFF. For the CDR3, the DNA is TGCAGCGGGAAGACAGGGGTTTACACTGAAGCTTTCTTT.